This is a list of T cell receptor beta chains from one sample in a study of cytomegalovirus exposure and HLA in healthy donors. Sequenced by immunoSEQ multiplex PCR; TCRdb stores in-frame clones only, minus some. The sample consists of approximately 160,000 clones, less than 90% of them appearing once. Sequenced sample: PBMCs. Receptors were obtained from a woman aged 25 to 39 in good health and CMV-seronegative. The CDR3 runs from the conserved cysteine through the conserved F or W. Each record gives: J gene, clone size, D gene, V gene, CDR3 protein, CDR3 DNA. The D gene is left open where the match is weak. Size is stated for part of the rows, as once, few or many counts, or as a class when the clone is expanded.

j_call: TRBJ2-7
clone_size: -
d_call: -
v_call: TRBV15
cdr3_aa: CATSRDRLSYEQYF
cdr3_nt: TGTGCCACCAGCAGAGATAGACTCTCCTACGAGCAGTACTTC

j_call: TRBJ2-1
clone_size: -
d_call: -
v_call: TRBV13
cdr3_aa: CASSLGFGQLISYNEQFF
cdr3_nt: TGTGCCAGCAGCTTAGGGTTCGGACAGCTCATCTCCTACAATGAGCAGTTCTTC

j_call: TRBJ1-4
clone_size: -
d_call: TRBD1
v_call: TRBV27
cdr3_aa: CASSLQATGRFLNEKLFF
cdr3_nt: TGTGCCAGCAGTTTACAGGCGACAGGGAGGTTCCTTAATGAAAAACTGTTTTTT

j_call: TRBJ2-3
clone_size: -
d_call: -
v_call: TRBV15
cdr3_aa: CATSSSGYTDTQYF
cdr3_nt: TGTGCCACCAGCAGCAGCGGGTACACAGATACGCAGTATTTT

j_call: TRBJ1-5
clone_size: -
d_call: TRBD1
v_call: TRBV28
cdr3_aa: CASSSRDSTNQPQHF
cdr3_nt: TGTGCCAGCAGTTCAAGGGACAGCACCAATCAGCCCCAGCATTTT

j_call: TRBJ2-7
clone_size: -
d_call: -
v_call: TRBV20-1
cdr3_aa: CSAQDEYEQYF
cdr3_nt: TGCAGTGCTCAGGACGAATACGAGCAGTACTTC

j_call: TRBJ2-2
clone_size: -
d_call: -
v_call: TRBV4-2
cdr3_aa: CASSHYGGGPGELFF
cdr3_nt: TGTGCCAGCAGCCATTATGGAGGGGGTCCCGGGGAGCTGTTTTTT

j_call: TRBJ2-5
clone_size: once
d_call: TRBD2
v_call: TRBV18
cdr3_aa: CASSPPGEREGQETQYF
cdr3_nt: TGTGCCAGCTCACCACCTGGTGAGCGGGAGGGTCAAGAGACCCAGTACTTC

j_call: TRBJ1-2
clone_size: few
d_call: -
v_call: TRBV30
cdr3_aa: CAWSTYGGYGYTF
cdr3_nt: TGTGCCTGGAGTACCTATGGAGGCTATGGCTACACCTTC

j_call: TRBJ2-7
clone_size: once
d_call: -
v_call: TRBV5-8
cdr3_aa: CASSLLPREQYF
cdr3_nt: TGTGCCAGCAGCTTGCTTCCTCGCGAGCAGTACTTC

j_call: TRBJ2-2
clone_size: -
d_call: -
v_call: TRBV5-6
cdr3_aa: CASTPMRTARELFF
cdr3_nt: TGTGCCAGCACCCCTATGCGGACTGCCCGGGAGCTGTTTTTT

j_call: TRBJ2-3
clone_size: -
d_call: -
v_call: TRBV5-4
cdr3_aa: CASSRGGRGGQTHTDTQYF
cdr3_nt: TGTGCCAGCAGCCGAGGGGGACGGGGAGGTCAGACCCACACAGATACGCAGTATTTT

j_call: TRBJ1-1
clone_size: -
d_call: -
v_call: TRBV6-6
cdr3_aa: CASSYSGGLGTEAFF
cdr3_nt: TGTGCCAGCAGTTACTCTGGAGGGCTAGGCACTGAAGCTTTCTTT

j_call: TRBJ1-3
clone_size: -
d_call: TRBD1
v_call: TRBV5-4
cdr3_aa: CASRPGTEDTIYF
cdr3_nt: TGTGCCAGCAGACCTGGGACAGAGGACACCATATATTTT